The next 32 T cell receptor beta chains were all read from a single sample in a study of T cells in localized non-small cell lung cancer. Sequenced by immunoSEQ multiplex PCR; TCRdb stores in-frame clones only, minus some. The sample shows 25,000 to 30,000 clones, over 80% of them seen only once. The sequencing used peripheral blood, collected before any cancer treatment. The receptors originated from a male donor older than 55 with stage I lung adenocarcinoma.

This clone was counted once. The CDR3 protein is CASSSYQDRGQGTDTQYF. The CDR3 nucleotides are TGTGCCAGCAGCTCCTACCAAGACAGGGGGCAAGGGACAGATACGCAGTATTTT. The chain is built from TRBV11-2 and TRBJ2-3; 10 positions match TRBD1. V dropped 4 bases and J dropped 3; count of bases not matched to a gene: 13. The germline V gene encodes CDR1 SGHAT and CDR2 FQNNGV. The CDR3 spans 18 residues.

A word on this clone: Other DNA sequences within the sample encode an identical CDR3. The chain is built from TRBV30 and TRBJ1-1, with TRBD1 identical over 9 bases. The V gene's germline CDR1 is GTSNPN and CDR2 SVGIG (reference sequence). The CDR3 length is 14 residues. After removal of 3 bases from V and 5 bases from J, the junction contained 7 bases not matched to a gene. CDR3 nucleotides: TGTGCCTGGAGGTACTCCGGGACAGGGACTGAAGCTTTCTTT. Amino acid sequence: CAWRYSGTGTEAFF.

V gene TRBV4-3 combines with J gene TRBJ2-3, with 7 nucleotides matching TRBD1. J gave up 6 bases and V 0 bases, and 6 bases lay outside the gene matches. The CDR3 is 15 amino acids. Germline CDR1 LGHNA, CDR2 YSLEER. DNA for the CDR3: TGCGCCAGCAGCCAAGACAACAGGGGATTCGATACGCAGTATTTT. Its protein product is CASSQDNRGFDTQYF.

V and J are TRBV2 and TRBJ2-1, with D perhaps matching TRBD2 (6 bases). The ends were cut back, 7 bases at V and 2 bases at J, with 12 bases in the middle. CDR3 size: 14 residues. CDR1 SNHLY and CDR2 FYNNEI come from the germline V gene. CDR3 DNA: TGTGCCAGCAACGCGGGGCCCCCCTACAATGAGCAGTTCTTC. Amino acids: CASNAGPPYNEQFF.

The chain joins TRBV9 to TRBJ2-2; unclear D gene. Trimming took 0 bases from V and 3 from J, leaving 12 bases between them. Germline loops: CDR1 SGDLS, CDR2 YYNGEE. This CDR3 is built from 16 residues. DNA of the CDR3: TGTGCCAGCAGCGTAGATCTGGGTCGGGACACCGGGGAGCTGTTTTTT. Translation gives CASSVDLGRDTGELFF.

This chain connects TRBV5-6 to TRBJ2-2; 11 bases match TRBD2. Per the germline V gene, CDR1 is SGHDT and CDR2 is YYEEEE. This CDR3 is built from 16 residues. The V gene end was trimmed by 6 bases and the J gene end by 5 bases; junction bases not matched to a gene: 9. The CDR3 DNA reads TGTGCCAGCACCTCCTGGGGGACTAGCGGAACCGGGGAGCTGTTTTTT. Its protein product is CASTSWGTSGTGELFF. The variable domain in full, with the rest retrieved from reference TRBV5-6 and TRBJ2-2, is DAGVTQSPTHLIKTRGQQVTLRCSPKSGHDTVSWYQQALGQGPQFIFQYYEEEERQRGNFPDRFSGHQFPNYSSELNVNALLLGDSALYLCASTSWGTSGTGELFFGEGSRLTVL.

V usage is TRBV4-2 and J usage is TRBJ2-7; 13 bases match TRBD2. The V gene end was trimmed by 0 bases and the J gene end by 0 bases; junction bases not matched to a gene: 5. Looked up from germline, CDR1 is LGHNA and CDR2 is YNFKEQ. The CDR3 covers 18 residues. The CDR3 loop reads CASSQEGLAGAYSYEQYF. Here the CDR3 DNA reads TGTGCCAGCAGCCAAGAAGGACTAGCGGGGGCCTACTCCTACGAGCAGTACTTC.

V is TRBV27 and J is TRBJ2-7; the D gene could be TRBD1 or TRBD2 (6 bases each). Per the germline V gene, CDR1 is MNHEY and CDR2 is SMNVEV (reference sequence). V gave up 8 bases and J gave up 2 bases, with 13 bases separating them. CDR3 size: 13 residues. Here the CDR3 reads CASREGGTYEQYF. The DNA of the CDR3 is TGTGCCAGCCGAGAGGGGGGTACCTACGAGCAGTACTTC.

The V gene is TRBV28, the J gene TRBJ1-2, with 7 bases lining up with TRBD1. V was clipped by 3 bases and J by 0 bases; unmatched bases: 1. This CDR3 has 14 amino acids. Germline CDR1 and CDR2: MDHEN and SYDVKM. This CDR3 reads CASSLGTANYGYTF. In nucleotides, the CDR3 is TGTGCCAGCAGTTTGGGGACAGCTAACTATGGCTACACCTTC.

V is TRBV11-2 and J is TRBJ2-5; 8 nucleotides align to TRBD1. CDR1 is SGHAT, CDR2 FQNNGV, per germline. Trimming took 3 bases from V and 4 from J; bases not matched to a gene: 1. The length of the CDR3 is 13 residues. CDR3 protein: CASSFQGAETQYF. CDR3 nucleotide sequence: TGTGCCAGCAGCTTTCAGGGGGCAGAGACCCAGTACTTC.

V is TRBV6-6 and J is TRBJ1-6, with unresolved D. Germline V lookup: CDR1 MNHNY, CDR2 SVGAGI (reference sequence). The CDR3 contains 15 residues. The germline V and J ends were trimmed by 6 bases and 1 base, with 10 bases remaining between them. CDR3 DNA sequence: TGTGCCAGCAGGGTTGCCGGATCCTATAATTCACCCCTCCACTTT. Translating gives CASRVAGSYNSPLHF.

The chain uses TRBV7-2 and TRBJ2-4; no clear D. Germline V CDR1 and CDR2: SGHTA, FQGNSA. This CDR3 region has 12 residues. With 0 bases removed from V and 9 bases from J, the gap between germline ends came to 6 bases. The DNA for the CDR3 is TGTGCCAGCAGCTTAGCCACCTCCATTCAGTACTTC. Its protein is CASSLATSIQYF.

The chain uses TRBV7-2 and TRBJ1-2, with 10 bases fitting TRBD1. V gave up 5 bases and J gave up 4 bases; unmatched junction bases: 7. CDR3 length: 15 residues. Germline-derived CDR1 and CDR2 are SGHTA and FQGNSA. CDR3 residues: CASSHAGQGGYGYTF. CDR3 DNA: TGTGCCAGCAGCCACGCTGGACAGGGGGGCTATGGCTACACCTTC.

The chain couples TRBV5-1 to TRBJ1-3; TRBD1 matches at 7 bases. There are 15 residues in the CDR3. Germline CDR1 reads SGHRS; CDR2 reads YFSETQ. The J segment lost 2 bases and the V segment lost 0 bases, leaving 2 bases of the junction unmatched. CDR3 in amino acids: CASSLGQGTGNTIYF. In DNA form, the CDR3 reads TGCGCCAGCAGCTTGGGACAGGGAACTGGAAACACCATATATTTT.

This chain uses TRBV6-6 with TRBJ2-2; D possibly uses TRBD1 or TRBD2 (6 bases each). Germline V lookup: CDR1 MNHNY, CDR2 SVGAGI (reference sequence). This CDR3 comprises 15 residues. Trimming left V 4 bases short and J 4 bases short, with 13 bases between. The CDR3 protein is CASSSGGGITGELFF. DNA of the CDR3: TGTGCCAGCAGTTCCGGGGGCGGTATCACCGGGGAGCTGTTTTTT.

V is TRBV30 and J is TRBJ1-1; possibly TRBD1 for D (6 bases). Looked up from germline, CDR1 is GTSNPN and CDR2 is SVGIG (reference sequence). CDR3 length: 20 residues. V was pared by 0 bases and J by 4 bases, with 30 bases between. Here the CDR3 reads CAWSVFLVSNRAAKITEAFF. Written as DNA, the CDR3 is TGTGCCTGGAGTGTATTTCTGGTTTCGAACAGGGCGGCGAAAATCACTGAAGCTTTCTTT.

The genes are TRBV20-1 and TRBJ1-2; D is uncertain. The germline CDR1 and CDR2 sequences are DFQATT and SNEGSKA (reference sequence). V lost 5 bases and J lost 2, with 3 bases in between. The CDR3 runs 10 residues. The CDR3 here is CSAHNYGYTF. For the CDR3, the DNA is TGCAGTGCTCACAACTATGGCTACACCTTC.

DNA for the CDR3: TGCGCCAGCAGCTTGGTAGGGATAACCCAAGAGACCCAGTACTTC. Residues: CASSLVGITQETQYF. This chain links TRBV5-1 with TRBJ2-5; unclear D gene. Germline CDR1 SGHRS, CDR2 YFSETQ. Trimming shortened V by 0 bases and J by 1 base, and 10 bases separated the two germline ends. The CDR3 is 15 residues long.

CDR3 residues: CASSELGNTEAFF. In nucleotides, the CDR3 is TGTGCCAGCAGTGAACTGGGGAACACTGAAGCTTTCTTT. The rearrangement links TRBV2 to TRBJ1-1, with D uncertain. Per germline, CDR1 SNHLY and CDR2 FYNNEI. The V and J ends lost 2 bases and 1 base respectively, with 5 bases between them. The CDR3 contains 13 residues.

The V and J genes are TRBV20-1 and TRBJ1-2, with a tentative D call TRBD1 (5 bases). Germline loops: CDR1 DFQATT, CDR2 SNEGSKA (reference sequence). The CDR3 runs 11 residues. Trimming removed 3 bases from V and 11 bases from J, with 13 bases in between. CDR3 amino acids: CSASRQPGYTF. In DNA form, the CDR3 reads TGCAGTGCTAGTCGACAGCCAGGGTACACCTTC.

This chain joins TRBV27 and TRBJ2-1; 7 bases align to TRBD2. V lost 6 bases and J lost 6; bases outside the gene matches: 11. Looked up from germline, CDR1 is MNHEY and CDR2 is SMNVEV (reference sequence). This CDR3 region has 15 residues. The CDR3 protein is CASSEAGRLSNEQFF. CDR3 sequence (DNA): TGTGCCAGCAGCGAAGCGGGGCGTTTGAGCAATGAGCAGTTCTTC.

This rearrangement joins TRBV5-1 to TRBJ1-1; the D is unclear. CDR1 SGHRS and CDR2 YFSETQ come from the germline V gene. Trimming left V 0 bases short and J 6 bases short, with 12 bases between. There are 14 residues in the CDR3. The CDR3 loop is CASSLEGVGAEAFF. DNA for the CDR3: TGCGCCAGCAGCTTGGAGGGAGTTGGCGCTGAAGCTTTCTTT.

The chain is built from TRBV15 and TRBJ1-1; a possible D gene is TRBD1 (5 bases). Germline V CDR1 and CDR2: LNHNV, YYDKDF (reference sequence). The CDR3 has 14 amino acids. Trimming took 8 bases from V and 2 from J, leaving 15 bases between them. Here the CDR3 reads CATVSGSDNTEAFF. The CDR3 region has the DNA TGTGCCACCGTCTCAGGGTCTGATAACACTGAAGCTTTCTTT.

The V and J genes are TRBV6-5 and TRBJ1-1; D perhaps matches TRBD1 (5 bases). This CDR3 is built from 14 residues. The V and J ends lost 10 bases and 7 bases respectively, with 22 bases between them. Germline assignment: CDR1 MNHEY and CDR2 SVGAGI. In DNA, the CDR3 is TGTGCCACCTCCCCCGATGCGGGGCCCTTTGAAGCTTTCTTT. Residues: CATSPDAGPFEAFF.

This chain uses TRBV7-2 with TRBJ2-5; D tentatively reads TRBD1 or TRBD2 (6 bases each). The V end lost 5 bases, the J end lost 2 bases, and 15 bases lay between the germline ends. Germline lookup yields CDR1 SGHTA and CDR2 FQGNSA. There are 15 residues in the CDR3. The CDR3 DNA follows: TGTGCCAGCAGCCCGGGGCTAGGGGGGCAAGAGACCCAGTACTTC. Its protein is CASSPGLGGQETQYF.

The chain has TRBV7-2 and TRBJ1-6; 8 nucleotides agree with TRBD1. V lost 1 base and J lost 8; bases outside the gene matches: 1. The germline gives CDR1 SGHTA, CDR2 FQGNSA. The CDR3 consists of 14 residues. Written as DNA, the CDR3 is TGTGCCAGCAGCTTAGGCAGGGGGCATTCACCCCTCCACTTT. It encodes CASSLGRGHSPLHF.

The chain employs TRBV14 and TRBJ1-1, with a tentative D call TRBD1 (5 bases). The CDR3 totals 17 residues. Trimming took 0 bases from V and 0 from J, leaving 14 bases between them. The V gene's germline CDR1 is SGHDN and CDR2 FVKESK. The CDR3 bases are TGTGCCAGCAGCCAAGATGTTTGGGGGACCATGAACACTGAAGCTTTCTTT. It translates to CASSQDVWGTMNTEAFF.

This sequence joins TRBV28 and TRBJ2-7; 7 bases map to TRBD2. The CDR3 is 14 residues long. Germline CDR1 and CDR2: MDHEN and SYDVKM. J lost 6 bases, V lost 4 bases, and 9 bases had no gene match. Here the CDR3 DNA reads TGTGCCAGCAGTTCCTATCCCGGGGGGAGCGAGCAGTACTTC. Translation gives CASSSYPGGSEQYF.

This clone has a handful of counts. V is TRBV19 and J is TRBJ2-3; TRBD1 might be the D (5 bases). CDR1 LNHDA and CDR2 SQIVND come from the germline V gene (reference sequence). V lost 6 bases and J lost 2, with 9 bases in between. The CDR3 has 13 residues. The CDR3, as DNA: TGTGCCAGTAGGGCACAGGACACAGATACGCAGTATTTT. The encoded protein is CASRAQDTDTQYF.

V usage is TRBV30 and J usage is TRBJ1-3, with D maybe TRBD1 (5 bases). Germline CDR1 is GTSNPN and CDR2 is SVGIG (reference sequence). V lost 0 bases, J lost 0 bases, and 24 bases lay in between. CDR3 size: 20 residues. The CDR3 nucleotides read TGTGCCTGGAGTGTACTCCTCGGCGAGGGACCAGGCCTCTCTGGAAACACCATATATTTT. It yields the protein CAWSVLLGEGPGLSGNTIYF. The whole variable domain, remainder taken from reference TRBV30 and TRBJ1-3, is SQTIHQWPATLVQPVGSPLSLECTVEGTSNPNLYWYRQAAGRGLQLLFYSVGIGQISSEVPQNLSASRPQDRQFILSSKKLLLSDSGFYLCAWSVLLGEGPGLSGNTIYFGEGSWLTVV.

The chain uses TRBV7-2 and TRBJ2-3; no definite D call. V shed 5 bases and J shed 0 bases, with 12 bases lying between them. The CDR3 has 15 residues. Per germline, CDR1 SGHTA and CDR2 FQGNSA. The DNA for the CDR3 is TGTGCCAGCAGCACTCGAGTCACTAGCACAGATACGCAGTATTTT. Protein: CASSTRVTSTDTQYF.

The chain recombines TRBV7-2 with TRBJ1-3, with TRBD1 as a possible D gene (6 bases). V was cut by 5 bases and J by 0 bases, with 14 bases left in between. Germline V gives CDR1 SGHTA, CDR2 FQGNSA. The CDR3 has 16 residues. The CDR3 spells CASSPRTADSGNTIYF. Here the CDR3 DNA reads TGTGCCAGCAGCCCAAGGACAGCCGACTCTGGAAACACCATATATTTT.